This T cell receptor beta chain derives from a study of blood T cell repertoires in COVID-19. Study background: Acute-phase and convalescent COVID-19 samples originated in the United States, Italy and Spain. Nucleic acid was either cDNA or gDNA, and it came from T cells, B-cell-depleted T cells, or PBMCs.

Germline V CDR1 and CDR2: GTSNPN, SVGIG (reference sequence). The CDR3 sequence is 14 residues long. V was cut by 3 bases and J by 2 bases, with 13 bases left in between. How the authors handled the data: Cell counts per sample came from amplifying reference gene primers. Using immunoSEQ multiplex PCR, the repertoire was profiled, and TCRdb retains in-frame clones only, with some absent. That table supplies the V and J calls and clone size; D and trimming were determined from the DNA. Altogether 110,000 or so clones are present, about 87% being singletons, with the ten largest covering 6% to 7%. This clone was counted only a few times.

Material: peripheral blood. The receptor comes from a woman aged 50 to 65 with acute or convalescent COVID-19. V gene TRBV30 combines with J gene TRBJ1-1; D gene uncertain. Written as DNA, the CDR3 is TGTGCCTGGAGACGTGGCGGTCATAACACTGAAGCTTTCTTT. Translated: CAWRRGGHNTEAFF.